These 10 T cell receptor beta chains came from one sample sequenced in a study of shared clonotypes between healthy human individuals. TCRdb's table, derived via immunoSEQ multiplex PCR, lists solely in-frame clones and lacks some. The sample consists of around 610,000 clones, about 96% of them appearing once. The naive CD8 fraction comprised CD45RO-negative cells positively selected for CCR7 and excluded terminally differentiated effector memory CD45RA+ cells. Material: naive CD8+ T cells sorted from blood. The receptors come from a woman aged 25 to 39 in good health.

V usage is TRBV7-9 and J usage is TRBJ2-2; D ambiguous. The CDR3 is 10 residues long. V gave up 8 bases and J gave up 3 bases, with 1 base separating them. CDR1 and CDR2 from the germline V gene are SEHNR and FQNEAQ (reference sequence). CDR3 sequence (DNA): TGTGCCAGCTACACCGGGGAGCTGTTTTTT. The encoded protein is CASYTGELFF.

The genes are TRBV4-1 and TRBJ1-2; TRBD1 matches at 9 bases. In germline, CDR1 is MGHRA, CDR2 YSYEKL. The CDR3 loop spans 18 amino acids. V shed 2 bases, J shed 0 bases, and the junction held 10 bases outside the gene matches. The CDR3 here is CASSQIGGQGTANYGYTF. CDR3 sequence (DNA): TGCGCCAGCAGCCAAATTGGGGGACAGGGCACCGCTAACTATGGCTACACCTTC.

V is TRBV2 and J is TRBJ2-1, with D possibly matching TRBD2 (6 bases). The CDR3 loop spans 17 amino acids. Per the germline V gene, CDR1 is SNHLY and CDR2 is FYNNEI. Trimming took 3 bases from V and 0 from J, leaving 15 bases between them. For the CDR3, the DNA is TGTGCCAGCAGTGACCCCGGGACTTGGAGCTCCTACAATGAGCAGTTCTTC. Translated: CASSDPGTWSSYNEQFF.

The V and J genes are TRBV9 and TRBJ1-1; D remains unclear. The germline V gene has CDR1 SGDLS and CDR2 YYNGEE. V was clipped by 2 bases and J by 11 bases, with 19 bases between them. This CDR3 has 14 residues. CDR3 nucleotide sequence: TGTGCCAGCAGCGTCCCCCCGGAGTTACCCGGGGCTTTCTTT. Its translation: CASSVPPELPGAFF.

This chain joins TRBV5-4 and TRBJ2-3; 8 bases are shared with TRBD2. The CDR3 is 15 residues long. Germline V CDR1 and CDR2: SGHNT, YYREEE (reference sequence). Losses at the gene ends were 2 bases for V and 2 bases for J; bases not matched to a gene: 4. CDR3 region: CASSFGRATTDTQYF. The CDR3 DNA reads as TGTGCCAGCAGCTTCGGGAGGGCCACCACAGATACGCAGTATTTT. Filled out from reference TRBV5-4 and TRBJ2-3, the complete variable domain reads ETGVTQSPTHLIKTRGQQVTLRCSSQSGHNTVSWYQQALGQGPQFIFQYYREEENGRGNFPPRFSGLQFPNYSSELNVNALELDDSALYLCASSFGRATTDTQYFGPGTRLTVL.

This chain links TRBV5-6 with TRBJ2-7, with TRBD1 matching over 7 bases. The V gene's germline CDR1 is SGHDT and CDR2 YYEEEE. V lost 4 bases and J lost 2; bases outside the gene matches: 6. The CDR3 consists of 14 residues. The CDR3 spells CASSVGQSPYEQYF. The CDR3 coding sequence is TGTGCCAGCAGCGTGGGACAGTCACCCTACGAGCAGTACTTC.

The CDR3 reads CASSLDRGSAIGYTF. In DNA form, the CDR3 reads TGCGCCAGCAGCTTGGACCGAGGGTCGGCTATCGGCTACACCTTC. V gene TRBV5-1 combines with J gene TRBJ1-2; no reliable D call. The CDR3 loop spans 15 amino acids. V lost 0 bases and J 8 bases, leaving 17 bases between the germline ends. In germline, CDR1 is SGHRS, CDR2 YFSETQ. The whole variable domain, filled in from reference TRBV5-1 and TRBJ1-2, reads KAGVTQTPRYLIKTRGQQVTLSCSPISGHRSVSWYQQTPGQGLQFLFEYFSETQRNKGNFPGRFSGRQFSNSRSEMNVSTLELGDSALYLCASSLDRGSAIGYTFGSGTRLTVV.

The chain has TRBV4-1 and TRBJ2-7; D uncertain. CDR3 size: 14 residues. V was trimmed by 1 base and J by 4 bases, leaving 11 bases between them. Germline assignment: CDR1 MGHRA and CDR2 YSYEKL. The chain's CDR3 is CASSQVAISYEQYF. Written as DNA, the CDR3 is TGCGCCAGCAGCCAAGTGGCGATAAGTTACGAGCAGTACTTC.

The chain combines TRBV5-4 with TRBJ2-5; 7 positions agree with TRBD2. CDR1 and CDR2 (germline): SGHNT, YYREEE (reference sequence). This CDR3 has 16 residues. V was clipped by 1 base and J by 1 base; unmatched bases: 7. CDR3 residues: CASSLMAGGSQETQYF. The CDR3 DNA reads as TGTGCCAGCAGCTTGATGGCCGGGGGGTCCCAAGAGACCCAGTACTTC.

The chain carries TRBV28 and TRBJ2-7; 8 nucleotides line up with TRBD2. Trimming took 1 base from V and 5 from J; bases not matched to a gene: 4. The CDR3 sequence is 14 residues long. Looked up from germline, CDR1 is MDHEN and CDR2 is SYDVKM. The CDR3 nucleotides read TGTGCCAGCAGTTTATTACTCGGGAGGGACGAGCAGTACTTC. This codes for CASSLLLGRDEQYF.